What follows are 17 T cell receptor beta chains derived from one specimen sequenced in a study of CD8+ T cells in alopecia areata. Treatment of the sample: oral pan-JAK inhibitor, 5-10 mg twice daily. In each case, RNA was isolated and then reverse transcribed into cDNA as the sequencing template. This table comes from immunoSEQ multiplex PCR, and its TCRdb copy is limited to in-frame clones, with some not included. The data contain about 120,000 clones, around three fifths of them seen just once; the ten biggest clones take up 10% to 15%. The material sequenced was CD8+ T cells sorted from blood, taken at week 24, from a patient treated with tofacitinib. All receptors derive from a human donor with alopecia areata.

The chain recombines TRBV25-1 with TRBJ1-1; 8 bases match TRBD1. The CDR3 runs 15 residues. CDR1 and CDR2 from the germline V gene are MGHDK and SYGVNS. With V trimmed by 6 bases and J by 1 base, 7 bases remained unmatched. The CDR3 here is CASRDRASGNTEAFF. The DNA for the CDR3 is TGTGCCAGCAGGGACAGGGCATCCGGGAACACTGAAGCTTTCTTT.

The rearrangement joins TRBV4-2 to TRBJ2-1, with D tentatively TRBD2 (6 bases). Germline values: CDR1 LGHNA, CDR2 YNFKEQ. This CDR3 contains 15 residues. Trimming shortened V by 1 base and J by 4 bases, and 11 bases separated the two germline ends. CDR3 sequence: CASSQGPGEYNEQFF. The CDR3 DNA reads as TGTGCCAGCAGCCAAGGCCCGGGGGAATACAATGAGCAGTTCTTC.

The rearrangement uses TRBV2 and TRBJ1-5; D not certain. The CDR3 covers 15 residues. Trimming removed 0 bases at V and 11 bases at J, with 17 bases between. Germline CDR1 SNHLY, CDR2 FYNNEI. The CDR3 is CASSEAVGSWQSQHF. CDR3 sequence (DNA): TGTGCCAGCAGTGAAGCCGTCGGCAGCTGGCAGTCCCAGCATTTT.

The sample holds a few counts of this clone. This chain connects TRBV7-9 to TRBJ2-1; D gene unclear. This CDR3 is 13 amino acids long. CDR1 is SEHNR and CDR2 is FQNEAQ in the germline V gene (reference sequence). Trimming shortened V by 2 bases and J by 5 bases, and 7 bases separated the two germline ends. The CDR3 bases are TGTGCCAGCAGCTTAAGCAGTCACAATGAGCAGTTCTTC. It codes for CASSLSSHNEQFF.

This clone was detected a few times. The CDR3 loop reads CASSPRTGGETQYF. CDR3 nucleotide sequence: TGTGCCAGCAGTCCGCGGACAGGGGGAGAGACCCAGTACTTC. The chain uses TRBV27 and TRBJ2-5; 10 bases are a match to TRBD1. The CDR3 extends over 14 amino acids. In germline, CDR1 is MNHEY, CDR2 SMNVEV (reference sequence). V lost 5 bases to trimming and J lost 4 bases; unmatched junction nucleotides: 4.

The CDR3 DNA reads as TGTGCCAGCAGCGGAGGACAGGGGATGGGGGAGACCCAGTACTTC. Its translation is CASSGGQGMGETQYF. V and J are TRBV11-2 and TRBJ2-5, with 9 bases aligning to TRBD1. The CDR3 spans 15 residues. Germline V gene lookup returns CDR1 SGHAT and CDR2 FQNNGV. The ends lost 5 bases at V and 5 bases at J; junction bases unmatched: 9.

V is TRBV9 and J is TRBJ2-1; unclear D gene. V lost 3 bases to trimming and J lost 5 bases, with 6 bases between them. Germline CDR1 is SGDLS and CDR2 is YYNGEE. The CDR3 runs to 12 residues. For the CDR3, the DNA is TGTGCCAGCAGCGGGTTCCACAATGAGCAGTTCTTC. Translation: CASSGFHNEQFF. Complete variable domain (other parts from reference TRBV9 and TRBJ2-1): DSGVTQTPKHLITATGQRVTLRCSPRSGDLSVYWYQQSLDQGLQFLIQYYNGEERAKGNILERFSAQQFPDLHSELNLSSLELGDSALYFCASSGFHNEQFFGPGTRLTVL.

The chain combines TRBV7-6 with TRBJ1-2; the D gene is possibly TRBD1 (6 bases). CDR1 is SGHVS and CDR2 is FNYEAQ in the germline V gene. V was cut by 5 bases and J by 7 bases, with 11 bases left in between. CDR3 length: 12 residues. CDR3 protein: CASSAGTIGYTF. In DNA form, the CDR3 reads TGTGCCAGCAGCGCCGGGACAATTGGCTACACCTTC.

The table lists this clone with a few counts. The chain couples TRBV7-2 to TRBJ2-1; D might be TRBD1 or TRBD2, each matching 6 bases. This CDR3 contains 14 residues. V shed 2 bases and J shed 2 bases, with 7 bases lying between them. The germline CDR1 and CDR2 sequences are SGHTA and FQGNSA. CDR3 amino acids: CASSLRGPYNEQFF. CDR3 coding DNA: TGTGCCAGCAGCTTACGGGGGCCCTACAATGAGCAGTTCTTC.

The genes are TRBV27 and TRBJ2-1, with 7 bases that match TRBD2. After removal of 2 bases from V and 4 bases from J, the junction contained 2 bases not matched to a gene. The CDR3 runs 14 residues. The germline gives CDR1 MNHEY, CDR2 SMNVEV (reference sequence). The CDR3 is CASSLTSEYNEQFF. The CDR3 nucleotides are TGTGCCAGCAGTTTAACTAGCGAGTACAATGAGCAGTTCTTC.

This rearrangement joins TRBV27 to TRBJ1-1, with 7 bases fitting TRBD1. Trimming removed 5 bases from V and 0 bases from J; junction bases left unmatched: 6. Germline V gives CDR1 MNHEY, CDR2 SMNVEV (reference sequence). The CDR3 is made up of 15 amino acids. CDR3 sequence reads: CASSDRQGLNTEAFF. The CDR3 DNA reads as TGTGCCAGCAGTGATAGACAGGGCTTGAACACTGAAGCTTTCTTT.

The V gene is TRBV7-8, the J gene TRBJ2-6; D remains unclear. V lost 4 bases and J lost 0, with 13 bases in between. This CDR3 spans 17 amino acids. Germline assignment: CDR1 SGHVS and CDR2 FQNEAQ. The CDR3 sequence: CASSSRVLNSGANVLTF. The CDR3 DNA follows: TGTGCCAGCAGCTCTAGGGTCCTGAACTCTGGGGCCAACGTCCTGACTTTC.

This clone has a count of ten or more. The genes are TRBV11-2 and TRBJ2-2; D is unresolved. Trimming removed 0 bases at V and 4 bases at J, with 9 bases between. This CDR3 region has 15 residues. CDR1 and CDR2 (germline): SGHAT, FQNNGV. The CDR3 nucleotides are TGTGCCAGCAGCTTAGAACAGCATTTCACCGGGGAGCTGTTTTTT. It translates to CASSLEQHFTGELFF.

The chain couples TRBV5-1 to TRBJ2-7, with TRBD1 matching 9 bases. With V trimmed by 2 bases and J by 3 bases, 6 bases remained unmatched. Per germline, CDR1 SGHRS and CDR2 YFSETQ. The CDR3 loop spans 15 amino acids. The CDR3 loop is CASSLGTGRDYEQYF. The CDR3 coding sequence is TGCGCCAGCAGCTTAGGGACAGGGCGAGACTACGAGCAGTACTTC.

V and J are TRBV30 and TRBJ2-2; maybe TRBD2 (6 bases). Germline values: CDR1 GTSNPN, CDR2 SVGIG (reference sequence). The germline V and J ends were trimmed by 2 bases and 3 bases, with 13 bases remaining between them. The CDR3 spans 15 residues. The CDR3 nucleotides are TGTGCCTGGAGTCCTGGGCCGGGAGACACCGGGGAGCTGTTTTTT. Amino acid sequence: CAWSPGPGDTGELFF.

This clone has just one count. This sequence joins TRBV2 and TRBJ2-7; D call uncertain. The germline V gene has CDR1 SNHLY and CDR2 FYNNEI. The V and J ends lost 2 bases and 3 bases respectively, with 11 bases between them. This CDR3 spans 14 amino acids. CDR3 bases: TGTGCCAGCAGTGAAAGGTGGGCAGACTACGAGCAGTACTTC. It encodes CASSERWADYEQYF.

CDR3 DNA sequence: TGTGCCATCGCATCAGGGCGGTACGAGCAGTACTTC. Its protein product is CAIASGRYEQYF. The chain links TRBV7-9 to TRBJ2-7; the D gene is possibly TRBD1 (5 bases). V lost 10 bases, J lost 4 bases, and 14 bases lay in between. Germline CDR1 SEHNR, CDR2 FQNEAQ (reference sequence). This CDR3 comprises 12 residues.